This TCR beta chain was identified during a study of blood T cells in healthy people across ages. V shed 5 bases and J shed 4 bases, with 21 bases lying between them. The CDR3 is 17 amino acids. Germline V lookup: CDR1 SEHNR, CDR2 FQNEAQ (reference sequence). About this clonotype itself: Its antigen is still unknown.

For the second PCR, which ran for roughly 7 to 11 cycles, a sample-barcoded 5' primer and a J-beta primer mix were used. One entry per CDR3 protein results from TCRdb running MiXCR on the 5' RACE reads. The repertoire consists of about 1.4 million distinct CDR3 sequences, with 45% to 70% occurring once and the leading ten covering 6.5% to 8%. General study results and limits: Donor CMV status was unknown, possibly confounding expanded clonotype changes. Researchers deemed the diversity estimates from one million T cells underestimates. PBMCs went unsorted, and a conclusive naive versus antigen-experienced comparison was therefore prevented.

The chain uses TRBV7-9 and TRBJ2-1, with D perhaps TRBD2 (6 bases). The clonotype comes from a man aged 18 to 35 in good health. The sample consisted of blood. DNA of the CDR3: TGTGCCAGCAGCCCAGGCTCCGGGACTTCTTCATACAATGAGCAGTTCTTC. This encodes CASSPGSGTSSYNEQFF. Based on the CDR3 plus reference TRBV7-9 and TRBJ2-1, the full variable domain is DTGVSQNPRHKITKRGQNVTFRCDPISEHNRLYWYRQTLGQGPEFLTYFQNEAQLEKSRLLSDRFSAERPKGSFSTLEIQRTEQGDSAMYLCASSPGSGTSSYNEQFFGPGTRLTVL.